One sample yielded the 22 T cell receptor beta chains listed below, sequenced in a study of T cells after yellow fever vaccination. TCRdb processed the 5' RACE reads anew with MiXCR; each CDR3 protein has one entry. Among under 350,000 distinct CDR3 sequences listed, over 4% were seen once. The sequenced sample was PBMCs, obtained 5 days after the yellow fever booster vaccination. The receptors shown here come from a man between 18 and 29 years old who received the YFV17D yellow fever vaccine.

This clonotype was observed a few times. The chain couples TRBV11-2 to TRBJ1-1; D uncertain. Trimming left V 4 bases short and J 3 bases short, with 6 bases between. This CDR3 spans 12 amino acids. Germline CDR1 SGHAT, CDR2 FQNNGV. CDR3 residues: CASSWEDTEAFF. CDR3 DNA: TGTGCCAGCAGCTGGGAAGACACTGAAGCTTTCTTT.

This clonotype was picked up a small number of times. The chain links TRBV5-4 to TRBJ2-5; no clear D. With 4 bases removed from V and 5 bases from J, the gap between germline ends came to 15 bases. CDR1 is SGHNT and CDR2 is YYREEE in the germline V gene (reference sequence). There are 14 residues in the CDR3. This chain's CDR3 is CASSPQTRVETQYF. CDR3 nucleotides: TGTGCCAGCAGCCCACAGACGCGAGTTGAGACCCAGTACTTC. Together with reference TRBV5-4 and TRBJ2-5, the CDR3 gives the full variable domain: ETGVTQSPTHLIKTRGQQVTLRCSSQSGHNTVSWYQQALGQGPQFIFQYYREEENGRGNFPPRFSGLQFPNYSSELNVNALELDDSALYLCASSPQTRVETQYFGPGTRLLVL.

The rearrangement uses TRBV5-1 and TRBJ1-2, with D possibly matching TRBD1 (6 bases). V was shortened by 4 bases and J by 5 bases, with 24 bases between the two germline ends. The CDR3 has 17 amino acids. The V gene's germline CDR1 is SGHRS and CDR2 YFSETQ. The CDR3 here is CASSGTGRSALRYGYTF. The CDR3 DNA sequence: TGCGCCAGCAGCGGTACAGGGAGGTCGGCGTTACGATATGGCTACACCTTC.

The chain couples TRBV3-1 to TRBJ1-2; D remains ambiguous. The germline CDR1 and CDR2 sequences are LGHDT and YNNKEL (reference sequence). CDR3 length: 13 residues. V dropped 0 bases and J dropped 3 bases, with 5 bases sitting between them. Here the CDR3 DNA reads TGTGCCAGCAGCCAAGATGGATACTATGGCTACACCTTC. Translation gives CASSQDGYYGYTF.

This clonotype has a handful of counts. The chain couples TRBV4-3 to TRBJ2-3; 7 bases are a match to TRBD2. Losses at the gene ends were 4 bases for V and 0 bases for J; bases not matched to a gene: 7. CDR1 is LGHNA, CDR2 YSLEER, per germline. The length of the CDR3 is 16 residues. CDR3: CASSRGLVDSTDTQYF. The CDR3 DNA sequence: TGCGCCAGCAGCCGCGGACTAGTCGATAGCACAGATACGCAGTATTTT.

This clonotype has at least ten counts. V is TRBV5-1 and J is TRBJ1-1; D might be TRBD1 (5 bases). Trimming shortened V by 4 bases and J by 0 bases, and 16 bases separated the two germline ends. CDR3 length: 16 residues. The germline V gene has CDR1 SGHRS and CDR2 YFSETQ. The CDR3 DNA sequence: TGCGCCAGCAGCCTCCAGGGTGGTTCAGTGAACACTGAAGCTTTCTTT. Protein: CASSLQGGSVNTEAFF.

This clonotype was found many times. The rearrangement links TRBV7-3 to TRBJ2-1; 7 bases are shared with TRBD1. There are 15 residues in the CDR3. Germline V gene sequence: CDR1 SGHTA, CDR2 FQGTGA. V trimming: 5 bases; J trimming: 4 bases; junction bases outside the gene matches: 8. CDR3 bases: TGTGCCAGCAGCCCCCGGGACAGCCTTTACAATGAGCAGTTCTTC. Protein: CASSPRDSLYNEQFF. The variable domain in full, completed from reference TRBV7-3 and TRBJ2-1, reads GAGVSQTPSNKVTEKGKYVELRCDPISGHTALYWYRQSLGQGPEFLIYFQGTGAADDSGLPNDRFFAVRPEGSVSTLKIQRTERGDSAVYLCASSPRDSLYNEQFFGPGTRLTVL.

The rearrangement joins TRBV20-1 to TRBJ1-6, with unresolved D. Trimming pared 3 bases from V and 7 bases from J, leaving 13 bases between. Germline V lookup: CDR1 DFQATT, CDR2 SNEGSKA (reference sequence). The CDR3 spans 14 residues. CDR3: CSARSRVLNSPLHF. CDR3 nucleotide sequence: TGCAGTGCTAGGTCCCGGGTCCTCAATTCACCCCTCCACTTT.

This clonotype was seen repeatedly, ten times or more. The chain employs TRBV29-1 and TRBJ2-2, with D uncertain. Trimming left V 3 bases short and J 4 bases short, with 9 bases between. CDR3 length: 13 amino acids. From germline, CDR1 is SQVTM and CDR2 ANQGSEA. DNA for the CDR3: TGCAGCGTTGAGTCGGGTCTCACCGGGGAGCTGTTTTTT. Its protein product is CSVESGLTGELFF.

The chain has TRBV7-9 and TRBJ2-7, with 9 bases that match TRBD2. CDR1 and CDR2 from the germline V gene are SEHNR and FQNEAQ (reference sequence). V was pared by 3 bases and J by 0 bases, with 3 bases of the junction left unmatched. The CDR3 has 15 amino acids. DNA of the CDR3: TGTGCCAGCAGCTTTCTAGCGGGGAACTCCTACGAGCAGTACGTC. Protein: CASSFLAGNSYEQYV.

This clonotype was observed at least ten times. The chain is built from TRBV20-1 and TRBJ2-5; the D is unclear. In germline, CDR1 is DFQATT, CDR2 SNEGSKA (reference sequence). V lost 6 bases and J 10 bases, leaving 24 bases between the germline ends. The length of the CDR3 is 14 residues. The CDR3 spells CSAQRRLASIGQYF. The CDR3 coding sequence is TGCAGTGCCCAGAGGCGGTTGGCCTCTATTGGCCAGTACTTC.

The chain has TRBV5-6 and TRBJ1-2; 8 nucleotides match TRBD1. CDR1 and CDR2 (germline): SGHDT, YYEEEE. The J segment lost 4 bases and the V segment lost 0 bases, leaving 5 bases of the junction unmatched. The CDR3 runs to 15 residues. The CDR3 region is CASSLARTGPYGYTF. CDR3 in DNA: TGTGCCAGCAGCTTGGCCCGGACAGGGCCCTATGGCTACACCTTC.

This chain joins TRBV12-3 or TRBV12-4 and TRBJ2-6; the D gene is possibly TRBD1 (6 bases). This CDR3 is built from 16 residues. The V and J ends lost 5 bases and 0 bases respectively, with 11 bases between them. CDR3 bases: TGTGCCAGCAGTAAGGGACAACTCTCTGGGGCCAACGTCCTGACTTTC. Residues: CASSKGQLSGANVLTF.

Only a few counts were recorded for this clonotype. The V and J genes are TRBV3-1 and TRBJ1-5; no definite D call. V shed 1 base and J shed 4 bases, with 11 bases lying between them. Germline values: CDR1 LGHDT, CDR2 YNNKEL (reference sequence). This CDR3 has 15 amino acids. CDR3 amino acids: CASSQGVVKNQPQHF. CDR3 nucleotides: TGTGCCAGCAGCCAAGGGGTAGTGAAGAATCAGCCCCAGCATTTT.

V and J are TRBV12-3 or TRBV12-4 and TRBJ2-1; 10 bases are a match to TRBD2. Unmatched junction bases numbered 6, after V lost 5 bases and J lost 5 bases. The CDR3 runs 15 residues. CDR3 region: CASSHLAGVHNEQFF. In DNA form, the CDR3 reads TGTGCCAGCAGTCATCTAGCGGGGGTTCACAATGAGCAGTTCTTC.

There are many counts of this clonotype. This chain uses TRBV27 with TRBJ2-5; 8 bases match TRBD2. V lost 6 bases, J lost 1 base, and 10 bases stayed unmatched. Germline lookup yields CDR1 MNHEY and CDR2 SMNVEV (reference sequence). The CDR3 contains 16 residues. For the CDR3, the DNA is TGTGCCAGCAGCTTAGGTGGCCGGGAGGGCCAAGAGACCCAGTACTTC. Protein: CASSLGGREGQETQYF.

This rearrangement joins TRBV12-3 or TRBV12-4 to TRBJ2-7, with TRBD1 as a possible D gene (5 bases). This CDR3 is built from 13 residues. V lost 8 bases and J lost 5, with 16 bases in between. The CDR3 loop is CASGEHGADEQYF. Here the CDR3 DNA reads TGTGCCAGCGGGGAACATGGGGCGGACGAGCAGTACTTC.

CDR3 coding DNA: TGTGCCATCAGTGAGTCGAGTGATAACTACGAGCAGTACTTC. It yields the protein CAISESSDNYEQYF. The chain is built from TRBV10-3 and TRBJ2-7; D is unclear. This CDR3 is 14 amino acids long. Germline V lookup: CDR1 ENHRY, CDR2 SYGVKD. Trimming shortened V by 0 bases and J by 3 bases, and 9 bases separated the two germline ends.

The chain is built from TRBV27 and TRBJ2-1; D remains unclear. Germline-derived CDR1 and CDR2 are MNHEY and SMNVEV (reference sequence). Trimming removed 4 bases from V and 5 bases from J, with 9 bases in between. This CDR3 has 13 residues. CDR3 nucleotide sequence: TGTGCCAGCAGTTCGAACTCGAACAATGAGCAGTTCTTC. This encodes CASSSNSNNEQFF.

On this clonotype: Compared with germline, one end of the junction differs, possibly owing to a read error. The chain carries TRBV7-7 and TRBJ2-6; tentatively, D is TRBD1 (6 bases). CDR3 length: 18 residues. Germline CDR1 and CDR2: SSHAT and FNYEAQ (reference sequence). CDR3 in DNA: TGTGCTAGCAGCTTAGGTACAGGGACCGGTCCTGGGGCCAACGTCCTGACTTTC. It is translated as CASSLGTGTGPGANVLTF.

This clonotype was seen a handful of times. V gene TRBV15 combines with J gene TRBJ1-2; D ambiguous. The CDR3 consists of 16 residues. Trimming pared 0 bases from V and 7 bases from J, leaving 18 bases between. Germline V lookup: CDR1 LNHNV, CDR2 YYDKDF (reference sequence). The CDR3 loop reads CATSRDFPVFGSGYTF. The CDR3 DNA reads TGTGCCACCAGCAGAGATTTCCCCGTTTTTGGGTCTGGCTACACCTTC.

In its sample, this clonotype was seen many times. This rearrangement joins TRBV15 to TRBJ2-3; 9 nucleotides agree with TRBD2. The ends lost 3 bases at V and 2 bases at J; junction bases unmatched: 6. CDR1 is LNHNV and CDR2 is YYDKDF in the germline V gene (reference sequence). This CDR3 is built from 16 residues. Written as DNA, the CDR3 is TGTGCCACCAGCAGGGAGGTAGCGGGGGCCACAGATACGCAGTATTTT. It specifies CATSREVAGATDTQYF. The variable domain in full, completed from reference TRBV15 and TRBJ2-3, reads DAMVIQNPRYQVTQFGKPVTLSCSQTLNHNVMYWYQQKSSQAPKLLFHYYDKDFNNEADTPDNFQSRRPNTSFCFLDIRSPGLGDTAMYLCATSREVAGATDTQYFGPGTRLTVL.